These 18 T cell receptor beta chains share one sample of origin, sequenced in a study of blood T cell repertoires in COVID-19. Sequencing used immunoSEQ multiplex PCR; TCRdb keeps in-frame clones, though not all of them. The sample lists just over 350,000 clones, about 90% seen once, with about 3% in the top ten. Sequenced: PBMCs or T cells enriched from blood (not recorded which). All receptors derive from a woman between 25 and 40 years old who had recovered from COVID-19.

The rearrangement uses TRBV21-1 and TRBJ2-5; the D call in the table, TRBD1, was not verified against the DNA. TRBV21-1 represents a pseudogene. This CDR3 contains 14 residues. CDR3 bases: TGTGCCAGCATCAACTGGGACAGACAAGAGACCCAGTACTTC. Translating gives CASINWDRQETQYF.

The chain combines TRBV3-1 (or the pseudogene TRBV3-2) with TRBJ1-2; tentatively, D is TRBD1 (6 bases). CDR1 LGHDT and CDR2 YNNKEL come from the germline V gene (reference sequence). V lost 6 bases and J lost 8, with 22 bases in between. This CDR3 contains 15 residues. This chain's CDR3 is CASRGAGAPSWGYTF. In DNA, the CDR3 is TGTGCCAGCAGGGGGGCAGGGGCCCCTTCGTGGGGCTACACCTTC.

CDR3 nucleotides: TGTGCCAGCAGCCAAACCGTTGACTTGGGGGCAGGCTACGAGCAGTACTTC. This sequence encodes CASSQTVDLGAGYEQYF. The chain employs TRBV3-1 (or the pseudogene TRBV3-2) and TRBJ2-7; tentatively, D is TRBD1 (6 bases). The CDR3 is 17 residues long. Trimming cost V 2 bases and J 3 bases, with 20 bases left between them. CDR1 LGHDT and CDR2 YNNKEL come from the germline V gene (reference sequence).

This chain links TRBV20-1 with TRBJ2-1; the match to TRBD1 covers 7 bases. The CDR3 is made up of 16 amino acids. Germline CDR1 DFQATT, CDR2 SNEGSKA (reference sequence). The junction had 19 bases not matched to a gene; V was cut back by 6 bases and J by 8 bases. CDR3 in amino acids: CSASRRMTGPGDEQFF. CDR3 DNA sequence: TGCAGTGCCAGTAGACGGATGACAGGGCCAGGCGATGAGCAGTTCTTC.

The CDR3 reads CASRPGQGAYGYTF. Written as DNA, the CDR3 is TGTGCCAGTAGACCGGGACAGGGGGCATATGGCTACACCTTC. V gene TRBV19 combines with J gene TRBJ1-2; 12 bases map to TRBD1. Germline lookup yields CDR1 LNHDA and CDR2 SQIVND (reference sequence). J gave up 5 bases and V 6 bases, and 4 bases lay outside the gene matches. The CDR3 sequence is 14 residues long.

The chain links TRBV6-5 to TRBJ1-6; D is unclear. V was pared by 4 bases and J by 10 bases, with 11 bases between. The CDR3 spans 13 residues. CDR1 MNHEY and CDR2 SVGAGI come from the germline V gene. The CDR3 nucleotides are TGTGCCAGCAGTTTGCGGCGGGAGTCACCCCTCCACTTT. This codes for CASSLRRESPLHF.

The rearrangement uses TRBV6-1 and TRBJ2-7; no clear D. The V end was cut by 0 bases, the J end by 7 bases, with 13 bases between. Germline CDR1 reads MNHNS; CDR2 reads SASEGT. CDR3 length equals 14 residues. The CDR3 region is CASSEALGSWEQYF. The CDR3 coding sequence is TGTGCCAGCAGTGAAGCCTTGGGCTCCTGGGAGCAGTACTTC.

The chain uses TRBV19 and TRBJ2-1; possibly TRBD2 for D (5 bases). The CDR3 spans 14 residues. V was trimmed by 5 bases and J by 6 bases, leaving 14 bases between them. From germline, CDR1 is LNHDA and CDR2 SQIVND (reference sequence). Written as DNA, the CDR3 is TGTGCCAGTAGTGAGGGCCCTCAAGGCAATGAGCAGTTCTTC. It codes for CASSEGPQGNEQFF.

In this sample, this clone turned up once. V gene TRBV5-4 combines with J gene TRBJ1-2; 7 bases are shared with TRBD1. Trimming cost V 0 bases and J 4 bases; bases outside gene matches: 6. Germline V lookup: CDR1 SGHNT, CDR2 YYREEE (reference sequence). The CDR3 loop spans 15 amino acids. The chain's CDR3 is CASSLVSTGIYGYTF. Written as DNA, the CDR3 is TGTGCCAGCAGCTTGGTATCGACAGGGATCTATGGCTACACCTTC.

Only a few counts were recorded for this clone. This chain connects TRBV27 to TRBJ1-2; 7 bases match TRBD1. With 3 bases clipped from V and 8 bases from J, the junction kept 6 bases outside the gene matches. Per germline, CDR1 MNHEY and CDR2 SMNVEV (reference sequence). CDR3 length: 13 amino acids. The CDR3: CASSFGTDFGYTF. CDR3 in DNA: TGTGCCAGCAGTTTTGGGACAGACTTCGGCTACACCTTC.

The rearrangement joins TRBV19 to TRBJ1-1; tentative D call: TRBD1 (5 bases). Germline values: CDR1 LNHDA, CDR2 SQIVND (reference sequence). Trimming cost V 5 bases and J 1 base, with 14 bases left between them. CDR3 length: 15 amino acids. The CDR3 reads CASSLRTYENTEAFF. DNA for the CDR3: TGTGCCAGTAGTTTGAGGACATACGAGAACACTGAAGCTTTCTTT.

The chain uses TRBV2 and TRBJ2-5; 14 bases fit TRBD2. Per the germline V gene, CDR1 is SNHLY and CDR2 is FYNNEI. V lost 7 bases to trimming and J lost 5 bases; unmatched junction nucleotides: 9. The CDR3 sequence is 16 residues long. CDR3 sequence reads: CASTQVGLAGGETQYF. Here the CDR3 DNA reads TGTGCCAGCACCCAAGTCGGACTAGCGGGGGGTGAGACCCAGTACTTC.

CDR3 residues: CASSLGYSGPDTQYF. The CDR3 DNA sequence: TGTGCCAGCAGCTTAGGCTATAGCGGGCCAGATACGCAGTATTTT. The chain combines TRBV7-9 with TRBJ2-3; TRBD2 matches 7 bases. Germline CDR1 and CDR2: SEHNR and FQNEAQ (reference sequence). The ends lost 1 base at V and 4 bases at J; junction bases unmatched: 5. The CDR3 is 15 residues long.

The chain uses TRBV19 and TRBJ1-5; TRBD1 is a possible D gene (5 bases). The germline V gene has CDR1 LNHDA and CDR2 SQIVND (reference sequence). The V end lost 5 bases, the J end lost 0 bases, and 11 bases lay between the germline ends. The CDR3 loop spans 15 amino acids. CDR3 sequence (DNA): TGTGCCAGTAGTGATTGGGGCAATAGCAATCAGCCCCAGCATTTT. Its protein product is CASSDWGNSNQPQHF.

This chain connects TRBV27 to TRBJ1-1; D call uncertain. Germline values: CDR1 MNHEY, CDR2 SMNVEV (reference sequence). Trimming cost V 2 bases and J 6 bases, with 10 bases left between them. The CDR3 has 13 residues. The CDR3 loop reads CASSLLGQAEAFF. The DNA of the CDR3 is TGTGCCAGCAGTTTACTTGGCCAGGCTGAAGCTTTCTTT.

The rearrangement joins TRBV28 to TRBJ1-6, with 7 nucleotides matching TRBD1. Per the germline V gene, CDR1 is MDHEN and CDR2 is SYDVKM. This CDR3 has 15 amino acids. V lost 3 bases, J lost 8 bases, and 7 bases stayed unmatched. The CDR3 protein is CASSLVGQSDSPLHF. DNA for the CDR3: TGTGCCAGCAGTTTGGTGGGACAGTCAGATTCACCCCTCCACTTT. Full variable domain (remainder filled in from reference TRBV28 and TRBJ1-6): DVKVTQSSRYLVKRTGEKVFLECVQDMDHENMFWYRQDPGLGLRLIYFSYDVKMKEKGDIPEGYSVSREKKERFSLILESASTNQTSMYLCASSLVGQSDSPLHFGNGTRLTVT.

The V and J genes are TRBV5-6 and TRBJ1-2; no reliable D call. Trimming took 0 bases from V and 4 from J, leaving 7 bases between them. CDR1 and CDR2 (germline): SGHDT, YYEEEE. The CDR3 contains 13 residues. CDR3 DNA sequence: TGTGCCAGCAGCTTGGACAGATCCTATGGCTACACCTTC. This codes for CASSLDRSYGYTF.

V is TRBV6-1 and J is TRBJ2-7; 8 bases fit TRBD2. The CDR3 is made up of 14 amino acids. V shed 2 bases and J 6 bases; nucleotides not matched to a gene: 6. Germline values: CDR1 MNHNS, CDR2 SASEGT. The DNA of the CDR3 is TGTGCCAGCAGTGAAAGAGCGGGAGCTTTCGAGCAGTACTTC. It translates to CASSERAGAFEQYF.